This TCR beta chain was obtained from a study of OX40 agonist ivuxolimab in advanced cancers. Study details: Dosing consisted of intravenous ivuxolimab at 0.01 to 10 mg/kg every 2 weeks. Those enrolled were 82.7% male, with a mean age of 60 years and ages from roughly 20 to 85. General study results and limits: By week 6 at 0.1 to 3.0 mg/kg, blood CD4+ and CD8+ T cells had expanded clonally.

In the case of this clone: Its antigen is unknown.

The CDR3 extends over 14 amino acids. Unmatched junction bases numbered 5, after V lost 5 bases and J lost 4 bases. CDR1 and CDR2 (germline): SNHLY, FYNNEI. Libraries were prepared by immunoSEQ multiplex PCR; TCRdb keeps only in-frame clonotypes and omits some of them. The repertoire has approximately 30,000 clones, around 76% of them found once; the top ten carry about 20%. The TCR comes from an adult with an advanced solid tumor such as melanoma, head and neck, liver or kidney cancer. The V and J genes are TRBV2 and TRBJ1-1; TRBD1 agrees at 9 bases. The source was CD4+ or CD8+ T cells sorted from blood, collected in a trial of the OX40 agonist ivuxolimab. In DNA form, the CDR3 reads TGTGCCAGCAGTAACAGGGGGCAGGGCACTGAAGCTTTCTTT. Its protein product is CASSNRGQGTEAFF.